The subject of this entry is one T cell receptor (beta chain). Data came from immunoSEQ multiplex PCR; TCRdb stores just in-frame clones and leaves some out. Among 200,000 to 250,000 clones, over 70% were seen once, and the ten largest hold 5.5% to 7%. The entry originates in a study of blood T cell repertoires in COVID-19. Study context: In each case, the material was cDNA or gDNA derived from T cells, B-cell-depleted T cells, or PBMCs.

The CDR3 has 16 residues. Trimming removed 2 bases at V and 2 bases at J, with 13 bases between. CDR1 is KGHDR, CDR2 SFDVKD, per germline. The chain employs TRBV24-1 and TRBJ2-3; D is unclear. The sequenced sample was peripheral blood. This receptor was taken from a woman between 65 and 79 years old with acute or convalescent COVID-19. The CDR3 is CATSDSRGFDTDTQYF. CDR3 nucleotide sequence: TGTGCCACCAGTGATTCCCGAGGTTTTGACACAGATACGCAGTATTTT.